This entry describes one T cell receptor (beta chain). The CDR3 covers 14 residues. Losses at the gene ends were 5 bases for V and 2 bases for J; bases not matched to a gene: 2. Germline V gene lookup returns CDR1 SEHNR and CDR2 FQNEAQ (reference sequence). In the original processing: Cell counts per sample came from amplifying reference gene primers. TCRdb's table, derived via immunoSEQ multiplex PCR, lists solely in-frame clones and lacks some. From that table come the V and J calls and clone size; the DNA was used to work out D and trimming. The data show around 51,000 clones, about 86% seen once. These data come from a study of blood T cell repertoires in COVID-19. Study as a whole: COVID-19 samples, acute and convalescent, were from the United States, Italy and Spain. In each case, the material was cDNA or gDNA derived from T cells, B-cell-depleted T cells, or PBMCs.

The sequenced sample consisted of peripheral blood. The receptor's source is a man older than 75 with active COVID-19. The rearrangement links TRBV7-9 to TRBJ1-4; TRBD1 matches at 7 bases. The CDR3 reads CASSLTGTNEKLFF. The CDR3 coding sequence is TGTGCCAGCAGCCTGACAGGGACTAATGAAAAACTGTTTTTT.